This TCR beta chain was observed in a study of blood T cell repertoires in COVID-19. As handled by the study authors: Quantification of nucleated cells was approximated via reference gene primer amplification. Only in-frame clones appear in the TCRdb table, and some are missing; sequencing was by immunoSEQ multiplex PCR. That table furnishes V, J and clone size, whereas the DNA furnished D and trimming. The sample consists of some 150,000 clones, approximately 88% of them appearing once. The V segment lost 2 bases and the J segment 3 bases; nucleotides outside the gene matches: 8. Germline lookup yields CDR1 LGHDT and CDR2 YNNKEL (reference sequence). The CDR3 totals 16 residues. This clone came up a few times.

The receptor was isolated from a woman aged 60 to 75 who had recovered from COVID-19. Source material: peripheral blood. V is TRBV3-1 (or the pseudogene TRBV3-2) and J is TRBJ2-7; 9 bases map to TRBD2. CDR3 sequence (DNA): TGTGCCAGCAGCCAACGAGGCGGGGGGGCCTTCTACGAGCAGTACTTC. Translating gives CASSQRGGGAFYEQYF.